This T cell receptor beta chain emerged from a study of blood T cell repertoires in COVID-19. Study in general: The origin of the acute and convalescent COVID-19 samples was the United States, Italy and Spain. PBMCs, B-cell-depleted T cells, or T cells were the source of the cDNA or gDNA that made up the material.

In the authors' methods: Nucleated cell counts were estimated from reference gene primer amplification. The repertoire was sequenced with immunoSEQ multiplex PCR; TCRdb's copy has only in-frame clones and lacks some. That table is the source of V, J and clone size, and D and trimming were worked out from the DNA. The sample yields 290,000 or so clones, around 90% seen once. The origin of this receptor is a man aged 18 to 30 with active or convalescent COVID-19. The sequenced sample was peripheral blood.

CDR3 loop: CASSYLTANTEAFF. The CDR3 DNA sequence: TGTGCCAGCAGTTACCTAACAGCGAACACTGAAGCTTTCTTT. V is TRBV6-6 and J is TRBJ1-1; unclear D gene. V shed 2 bases and J shed 1 base, with 8 bases lying between them. Germline lookup yields CDR1 MNHNY and CDR2 SVGAGI (reference sequence). The length of the CDR3 is 14 residues.